These 10 T cell receptor beta chains were sequenced from one sample in a study of T cell repertoires in cytomegalovirus infection. From the reads, TCRdb called clonotypes with MiXCR, one entry per CDR3 protein. The sample shows around 530,000 distinct CDR3 sequences, about 26% of them seen only once. The sequenced material came from PBMCs. Receptors were obtained from a human donor in good health (CMV status not recorded). Some clones in this sample may be carry-over from other donors' samples.

The chain carries TRBV25-1 and TRBJ2-7, with 9 bases matching TRBD2. V trimming: 1 base; J trimming: 6 bases; junction bases outside the gene matches: 10. The CDR3 runs 16 residues. In germline, CDR1 is MGHDK, CDR2 SYGVNS. The CDR3 DNA reads TGTGCCAGCAGTGAATGGGGGACTAGCCTCCCCGGCGAGCAGTACGTC. This translates into CASSEWGTSLPGEQYV.

This rearrangement joins TRBV6-2 or TRBV6-3 to TRBJ1-2, with TRBD1 matching over 8 bases. J lost 4 bases, V lost 4 bases, and 8 bases had no gene match. CDR1 is MNHEY, CDR2 SVGEGT, per germline. The CDR3 loop spans 15 amino acids. CDR3 sequence reads: CASSFLDRVSYGYTF. CDR3 bases: TGTGCCAGCAGTTTCCTGGACAGGGTCTCCTATGGCTACACCTTC.

The chain employs TRBV9 and TRBJ2-5, with D maybe TRBD2 (6 bases). The germline V and J ends were trimmed by 0 bases and 0 bases, with 12 bases remaining between them. This CDR3 region has 16 residues. Germline-derived CDR1 and CDR2 are SGDLS and YYNGEE. CDR3 nucleotides: TGTGCCAGCAGCGTAGCGTCGGGAGTAAACCAAGAGACCCAGTACTTC. Translating gives CASSVASGVNQETQYF.

This chain joins TRBV6-6 and TRBJ2-1; 13 positions agree with TRBD2. This CDR3 comprises 19 residues. V was pared by 1 base and J by 8 bases, with 14 bases of the junction left unmatched. Germline assignment: CDR1 MNHNY and CDR2 SVGAGI (reference sequence). The CDR3 sequence: CASSYLLTVGLAGIDEQFF. The CDR3 DNA reads as TGTGCCAGCAGTTACTTGTTGACAGTGGGACTAGCGGGGATCGATGAGCAGTTCTTC.

The J gene is TRBJ2-1, the V gene TRBV29-1; D not certain. The CDR3 sequence is 13 residues long. The V end lost 6 bases, the J end lost 8 bases, and 17 bases lay between the germline ends. The germline V gene has CDR1 SQVTM and CDR2 ANQGSEA. CDR3 sequence reads: CSVAHLERDEQFF. The CDR3, as DNA: TGCAGCGTGGCCCACCTAGAGCGCGATGAGCAGTTCTTC.

This clonotype has only a few counts. The V gene is TRBV6-5, the J gene TRBJ1-5, with D tentatively TRBD1 (5 bases). Germline V gene lookup returns CDR1 MNHEY and CDR2 SVGAGI. The CDR3 contains 13 residues. V was cut by 10 bases and J by 7 bases, with 17 bases left in between. CDR3 in DNA: TGTGCCACCGGGCGGGGGTCCGGACAGCCCCAGCATTTT. As protein: CATGRGSGQPQHF.

This clonotype was counted a few times. The chain links TRBV10-3 to TRBJ1-4; D is uncertain. The germline V gene has CDR1 ENHRY and CDR2 SYGVKD. Trimming shortened V by 0 bases and J by 3 bases, and 8 bases separated the two germline ends. CDR3 size: 15 residues. CDR3 DNA sequence: TGTGCCATCAGTGAGTCTTCGGGGTCTAATGAAAAACTGTTTTTT. Encoded protein: CAISESSGSNEKLFF.

This rearrangement joins TRBV5-6 to TRBJ2-4; D possibly uses TRBD1 or TRBD2 (5 bases each). Trimming took off 0 bases at V and 12 bases at J, with 16 bases between the two ends. The CDR3 has 14 amino acids. The germline V gene encodes CDR1 SGHDT and CDR2 YYEEEE. In DNA form, the CDR3 reads TGTGCCAGCAGCTTGGAGGTGTCCGGGGCTTCTCAGTACTTC. Its protein is CASSLEVSGASQYF.

This chain connects TRBV15 to TRBJ2-7; 7 bases match TRBD2. Unmatched junction bases numbered 4, after V lost 5 bases and J lost 0 bases. This CDR3 contains 14 residues. CDR1 is LNHNV, CDR2 YYDKDF, per germline (reference sequence). In nucleotides, the CDR3 is TGTGCCACCAGCTCTCGCGGGAGCTCCTACGAGCAGTACTTC. Translated: CATSSRGSSYEQYF.

This clonotype was detected a few times. The chain joins TRBV11-1 to TRBJ2-1, with 9 nucleotides matching TRBD2. This CDR3 has 16 residues. Germline assignment: CDR1 SGHAT and CDR2 FQDESV (reference sequence). V lost 0 bases, J lost 9 bases, and 9 bases stayed unmatched. CDR3 nucleotide sequence: TGTGCCAGCAGCTTAGCGCCGGTAGCGGGAGAAAGTGAGCAGTTCTTC. Translation: CASSLAPVAGESEQFF.